The 12 T cell receptor beta chains below were found in one sample sequenced in a study of blood T cell repertoires in COVID-19. Sequencing was performed with immunoSEQ multiplex PCR; in TCRdb, only in-frame clones are kept and a portion is missing. In the table there are 60,000 to 75,000 clones, just over 85% of which are singletons. What was sequenced was peripheral blood. Receptors were obtained from a woman older than 75 with active COVID-19.

V and J are TRBV20-1 and TRBJ2-5; 7 nucleotides align to TRBD2. Looked up from germline, CDR1 is DFQATT and CDR2 is SNEGSKA (reference sequence). The CDR3 has 14 residues. V trimming: 3 bases; J trimming: 2 bases; junction bases outside the gene matches: 6. The CDR3 is CSASRVAGQETQYF. CDR3 nucleotides: TGCAGTGCTAGTAGGGTAGCGGGTCAAGAGACCCAGTACTTC.

This chain connects TRBV6-5 to TRBJ1-1; D unresolved. The germline V gene has CDR1 MNHEY and CDR2 SVGAGI. CDR3 length: 13 residues. Trimming pared 3 bases from V and 2 bases from J, leaving 7 bases between. The CDR3 protein is CASSYVSNTEAFF. CDR3 DNA: TGTGCCAGCAGTTATGTTAGCAACACTGAAGCTTTCTTT.

The chain joins TRBV28 to TRBJ1-1, with D possibly matching TRBD1 (6 bases). Between the trimmed V and J ends, which lost 8 bases and 9 bases, there was a span of 16 bases. The germline V gene encodes CDR1 MDHEN and CDR2 SYDVKM. This CDR3 is 12 amino acids long. The chain's CDR3 is CASSSSGQQAFF. The CDR3 coding sequence is TGTGCCAGCTCTTCGAGTGGACAGCAAGCTTTCTTT.

This clone is a singleton in its sample. The chain employs TRBV9 and TRBJ2-5; the D gene is possibly TRBD1 (6 bases). The germline V and J ends were trimmed by 0 bases and 1 base, with 7 bases remaining between them. This CDR3 region has 14 residues. Looked up from germline, CDR1 is SGDLS and CDR2 is YYNGEE. CDR3 bases: TGTGCCAGCAGCGTAGGGGGGCTCCAAGAGACCCAGTACTTC. This codes for CASSVGGLQETQYF.

The chain has TRBV10-2 and TRBJ2-2; 7 bases are a match to TRBD2. From germline, CDR1 is WSHSY and CDR2 SAAADI. V dropped 8 bases and J dropped 4; count of bases not matched to a gene: 10. This CDR3 is built from 15 residues. The CDR3: CASGKTSLTTGELFF. CDR3 DNA: TGCGCCAGCGGTAAGACTAGCCTTACCACCGGGGAGCTGTTTTTT.

This rearrangement joins TRBV5-4 to TRBJ2-3, with 9 bases fitting TRBD2. The CDR3 has 17 amino acids. V shed 5 bases, J shed 1 base, and the junction held 11 bases outside the gene matches. Germline V gives CDR1 SGHNT, CDR2 YYREEE (reference sequence). The chain's CDR3 is CASSTFWRGGGTDTQYF. As DNA, the CDR3 is TGTGCCAGCAGTACCTTTTGGCGGGGGGGTGGCACAGATACGCAGTATTTT.

The chain couples TRBV13 to TRBJ1-3; D may be TRBD1 (6 bases). The length of the CDR3 is 15 residues. V lost 5 bases and J lost 4, with 15 bases in between. CDR1 PRHDT and CDR2 FYEKMQ come from the germline V gene (reference sequence). The CDR3 is CASSDTQGTGNTIYF. As DNA, the CDR3 is TGTGCCAGCAGCGACACCCAGGGGACAGGAAACACCATATATTTT.

The chain recombines TRBV30 with TRBJ2-7; the match to TRBD1 covers 9 bases. The length of the CDR3 is 14 residues. Germline V gives CDR1 GTSNPN, CDR2 SVGIG (reference sequence). Germline trimming cut 0 bases from V and 9 bases from J; bases unmatched to any gene: 9. CDR3 nucleotides: TGTGCCTGGAGTGTAGGGACAGGGCCCTACCGGCAGTACTTC. Amino acid sequence: CAWSVGTGPYRQYF.

The chain combines TRBV5-6 with TRBJ1-1; D remains unclear. CDR1 SGHDT and CDR2 YYEEEE come from the germline V gene. V lost 0 bases and J lost 1, with 7 bases in between. CDR3 length equals 14 residues. The CDR3 nucleotides are TGTGCCAGCAGCTTGGGAGGGTGGAACACTGAAGCTTTCTTT. Encoded protein: CASSLGGWNTEAFF.

The chain is built from TRBV24-1 and TRBJ2-1, with 12 nucleotides matching TRBD1. V was pared by 3 bases and J by 12 bases, with 17 bases of the junction left unmatched. Per germline, CDR1 KGHDR and CDR2 SFDVKD. The CDR3 totals 18 residues. The CDR3 loop reads CATSDGAPGQGAGEVQFF. The CDR3 DNA follows: TGTGCCACCAGTGATGGGGCCCCGGGACAGGGGGCCGGGGAGGTGCAGTTCTTC.

This clone appeared once. The chain is built from TRBV23-1 and TRBJ2-4, with TRBD2 matching 8 bases. TRBV23-1 qualifies as an ORF whose function is uncertain. This CDR3 comprises 21 residues. V shed 3 bases, J shed 0 bases, and the junction held 19 bases outside the gene matches. CDR3 in DNA: TGCGCCAGCAGTCACCCACGAATCATTAAGCGGGGGCCACTAGCCAAAAACATTCAGTACTTC. Translating it yields CASSHPRIIKRGPLAKNIQYF.

The chain uses TRBV15 and TRBJ1-6, with unresolved D. The length of the CDR3 is 15 residues. Per germline, CDR1 LNHNV and CDR2 YYDKDF (reference sequence). The V and J ends lost 5 bases and 4 bases respectively, with 12 bases between them. DNA of the CDR3: TGTGCCACCAGCCAAGACTCGGGGTATAATTCACCCCTCCACTTT. This encodes CATSQDSGYNSPLHF.